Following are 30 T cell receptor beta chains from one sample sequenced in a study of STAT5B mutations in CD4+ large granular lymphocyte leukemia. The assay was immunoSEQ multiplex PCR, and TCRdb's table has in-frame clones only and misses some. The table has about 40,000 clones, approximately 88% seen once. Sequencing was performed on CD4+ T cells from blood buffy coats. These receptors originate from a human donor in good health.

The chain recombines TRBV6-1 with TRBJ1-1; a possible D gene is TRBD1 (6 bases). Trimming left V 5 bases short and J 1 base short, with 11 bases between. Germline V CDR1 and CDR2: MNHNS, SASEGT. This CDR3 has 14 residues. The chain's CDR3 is CASSRRGENTEAFF. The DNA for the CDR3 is TGTGCCAGCAGTCGTAGGGGGGAGAACACTGAAGCTTTCTTT.

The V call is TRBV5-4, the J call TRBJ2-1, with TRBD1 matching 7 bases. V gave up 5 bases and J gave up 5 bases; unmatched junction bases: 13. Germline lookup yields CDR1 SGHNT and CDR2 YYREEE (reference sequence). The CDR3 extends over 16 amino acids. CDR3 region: CASSRSPQGIHNEQFF. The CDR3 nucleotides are TGTGCCAGCAGTAGATCACCACAGGGGATACACAATGAGCAGTTCTTC. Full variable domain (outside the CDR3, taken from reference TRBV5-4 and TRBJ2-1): ETGVTQSPTHLIKTRGQQVTLRCSSQSGHNTVSWYQQALGQGPQFIFQYYREEENGRGNFPPRFSGLQFPNYSSELNVNALELDDSALYLCASSRSPQGIHNEQFFGPGTRLTVL.

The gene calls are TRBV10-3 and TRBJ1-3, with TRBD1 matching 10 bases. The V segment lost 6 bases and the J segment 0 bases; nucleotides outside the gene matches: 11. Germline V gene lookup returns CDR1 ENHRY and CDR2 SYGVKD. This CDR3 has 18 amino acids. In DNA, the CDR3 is TGTGCCATCAGGGACAGGGGGAGAGAAGATTTCTCTGGAAACACCATATATTTT. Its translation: CAIRDRGREDFSGNTIYF.

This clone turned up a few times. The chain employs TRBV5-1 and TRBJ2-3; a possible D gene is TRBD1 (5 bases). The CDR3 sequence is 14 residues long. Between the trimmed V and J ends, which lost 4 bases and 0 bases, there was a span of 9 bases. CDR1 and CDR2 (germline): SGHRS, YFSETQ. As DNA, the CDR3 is TGCGCCAGCAGCGCGACAGTTAGCACAGATACGCAGTATTTT. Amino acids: CASSATVSTDTQYF. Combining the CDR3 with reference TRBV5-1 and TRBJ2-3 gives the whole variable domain KAGVTQTPRYLIKTRGQQVTLSCSPISGHRSVSWYQQTPGQGLQFLFEYFSETQRNKGNFPGRFSGRQFSNSRSEMNVSTLELGDSALYLCASSATVSTDTQYFGPGTRLTVL.

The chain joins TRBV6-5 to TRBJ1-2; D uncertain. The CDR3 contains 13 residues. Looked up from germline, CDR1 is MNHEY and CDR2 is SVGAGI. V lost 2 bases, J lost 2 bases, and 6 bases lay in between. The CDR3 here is CASSYTGNYGYTF. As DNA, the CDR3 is TGTGCCAGCAGTTACACCGGGAACTATGGCTACACCTTC.

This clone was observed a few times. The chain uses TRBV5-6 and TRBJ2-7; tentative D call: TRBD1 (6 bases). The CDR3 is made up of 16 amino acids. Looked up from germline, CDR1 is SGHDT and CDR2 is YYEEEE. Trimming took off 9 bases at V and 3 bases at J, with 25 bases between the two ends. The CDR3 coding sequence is TGTGCCACCCAGCTTGGAACCCAGGGGCACTACTACGAGCAGTACTTC. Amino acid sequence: CATQLGTQGHYYEQYF.

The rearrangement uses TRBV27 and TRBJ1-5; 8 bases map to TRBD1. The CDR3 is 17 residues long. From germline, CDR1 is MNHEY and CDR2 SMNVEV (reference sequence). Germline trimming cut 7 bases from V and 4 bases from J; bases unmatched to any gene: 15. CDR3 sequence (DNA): TGTGCCAGCAATCCGGGACAGGCTCCCTCTGGGAATCAGCCCCAGCATTTT. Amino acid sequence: CASNPGQAPSGNQPQHF.

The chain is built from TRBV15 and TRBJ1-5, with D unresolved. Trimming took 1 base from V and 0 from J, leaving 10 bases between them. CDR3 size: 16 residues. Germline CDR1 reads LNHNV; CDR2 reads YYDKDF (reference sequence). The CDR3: CATSRARGYSNQPQHF. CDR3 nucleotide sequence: TGTGCCACCAGCAGAGCGAGAGGATATAGCAATCAGCCCCAGCATTTT.

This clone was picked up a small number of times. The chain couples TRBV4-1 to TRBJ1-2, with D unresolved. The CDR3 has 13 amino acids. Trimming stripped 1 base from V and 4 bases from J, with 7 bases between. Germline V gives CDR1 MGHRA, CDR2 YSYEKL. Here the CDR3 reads CASSQGPAYGYTF. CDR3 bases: TGCGCCAGCAGCCAAGGTCCGGCCTATGGCTACACCTTC.

CDR3: CASSPQGYNEKLFF. For the CDR3, the DNA is TGTGCCAGCTCACCTCAGGGATACAATGAAAAACTGTTTTTT. The rearrangement links TRBV18 to TRBJ1-4; the D gene is possibly TRBD1 (5 bases). The V and J ends lost 3 bases and 5 bases respectively, with 10 bases between them. The CDR3 consists of 14 residues. Per germline, CDR1 KGHSH and CDR2 LQKENI.

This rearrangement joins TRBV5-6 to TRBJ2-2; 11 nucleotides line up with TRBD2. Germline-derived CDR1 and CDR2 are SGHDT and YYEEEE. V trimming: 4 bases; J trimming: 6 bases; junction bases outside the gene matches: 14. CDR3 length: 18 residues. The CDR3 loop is CASSPTVAGGPGAGELFF. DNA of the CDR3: TGTGCCAGCAGCCCGACGGTAGCGGGAGGGCCTGGCGCCGGGGAGCTGTTTTTT.

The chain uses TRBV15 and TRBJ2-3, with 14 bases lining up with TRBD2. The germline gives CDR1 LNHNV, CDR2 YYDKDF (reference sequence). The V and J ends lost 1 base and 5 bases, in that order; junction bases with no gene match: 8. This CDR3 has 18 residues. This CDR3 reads CATSRGGTSGRVGDTQYF. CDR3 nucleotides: TGTGCCACCAGCAGAGGTGGGACTAGCGGGAGAGTAGGAGATACGCAGTATTTT.

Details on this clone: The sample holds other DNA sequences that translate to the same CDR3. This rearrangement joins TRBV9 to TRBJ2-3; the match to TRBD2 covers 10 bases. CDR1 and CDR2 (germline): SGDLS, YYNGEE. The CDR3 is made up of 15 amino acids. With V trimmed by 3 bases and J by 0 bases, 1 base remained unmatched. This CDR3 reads CASSATSGSTDTQYF. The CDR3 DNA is TGTGCCAGCAGCGCGACTAGCGGGAGCACAGATACGCAGTATTTT.

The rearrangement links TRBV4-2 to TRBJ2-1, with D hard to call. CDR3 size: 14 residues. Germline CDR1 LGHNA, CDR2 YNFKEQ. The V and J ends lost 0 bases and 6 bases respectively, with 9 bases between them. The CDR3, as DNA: TGTGCCAGCAGCCAAGATCACGTCGTCAATGAGCAGTTCTTC. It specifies CASSQDHVVNEQFF.

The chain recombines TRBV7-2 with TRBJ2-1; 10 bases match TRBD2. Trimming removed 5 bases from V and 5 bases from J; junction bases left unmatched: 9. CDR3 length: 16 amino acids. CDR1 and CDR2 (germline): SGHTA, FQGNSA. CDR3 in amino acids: CASSRSGTSANNEQFF. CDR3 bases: TGTGCCAGCAGCCGCAGCGGGACTAGCGCAAACAATGAGCAGTTCTTC.

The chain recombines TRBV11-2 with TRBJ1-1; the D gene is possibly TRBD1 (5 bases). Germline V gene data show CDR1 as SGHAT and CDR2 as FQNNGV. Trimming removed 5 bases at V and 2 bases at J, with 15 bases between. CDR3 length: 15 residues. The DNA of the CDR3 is TGTGCCAGCAGCCCTGCGGCAGGGCCAAACACTGAAGCTTTCTTT. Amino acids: CASSPAAGPNTEAFF.

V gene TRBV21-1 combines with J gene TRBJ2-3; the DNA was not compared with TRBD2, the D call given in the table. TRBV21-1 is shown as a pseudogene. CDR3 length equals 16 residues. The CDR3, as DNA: TGTGCCAGCAGCCCACTAGCGGGGGGGCCAACAGATACGCAGTATTTT. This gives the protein CASSPLAGGPTDTQYF.

CDR3 residues: CASSQDLVESPGNTIYF. The CDR3 nucleotides are TGCGCCAGCAGCCAAGATTTGGTAGAGTCCCCTGGAAACACCATATATTTT. The V gene is TRBV4-3, the J gene TRBJ1-3, with unresolved D. The CDR3 is 17 residues long. Per germline, CDR1 LGHNA and CDR2 YSLEER. The germline V and J ends were trimmed by 0 bases and 2 bases, with 14 bases remaining between them.

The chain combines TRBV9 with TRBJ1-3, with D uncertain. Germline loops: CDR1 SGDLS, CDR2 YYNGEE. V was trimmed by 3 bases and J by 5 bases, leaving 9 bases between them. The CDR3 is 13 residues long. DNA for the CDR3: TGTGCCAGCAGCGCCGGGTATAGAAACACCATATATTTT. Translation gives CASSAGYRNTIYF.

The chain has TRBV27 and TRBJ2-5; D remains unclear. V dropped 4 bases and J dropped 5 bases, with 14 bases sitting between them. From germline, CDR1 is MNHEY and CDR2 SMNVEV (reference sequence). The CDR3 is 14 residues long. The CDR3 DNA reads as TGTGCCAGCAGTTCCCTTGGGAATGGGGAGACCCAGTACTTC. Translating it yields CASSSLGNGETQYF.

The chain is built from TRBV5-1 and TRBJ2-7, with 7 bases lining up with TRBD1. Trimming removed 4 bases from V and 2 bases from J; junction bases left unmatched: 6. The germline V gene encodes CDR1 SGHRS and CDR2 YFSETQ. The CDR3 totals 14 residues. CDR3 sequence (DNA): TGCGCCAGCAGCCACGGACAGGAGCCCTACGAGCAGTACTTC. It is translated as CASSHGQEPYEQYF.

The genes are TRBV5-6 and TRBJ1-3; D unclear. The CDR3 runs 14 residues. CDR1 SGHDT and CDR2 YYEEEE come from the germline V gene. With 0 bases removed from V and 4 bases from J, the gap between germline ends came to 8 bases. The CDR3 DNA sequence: TGTGCCAGCAGCTTGGCAGGTAGAGGAAACACCATATATTTT. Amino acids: CASSLAGRGNTIYF.

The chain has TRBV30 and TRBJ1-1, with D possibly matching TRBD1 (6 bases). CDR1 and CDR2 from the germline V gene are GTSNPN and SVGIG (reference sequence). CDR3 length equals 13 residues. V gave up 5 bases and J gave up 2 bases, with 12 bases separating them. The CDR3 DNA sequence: TGTGCCTGGGGACGGGGGCTAAACACTGAAGCTTTCTTT. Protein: CAWGRGLNTEAFF.

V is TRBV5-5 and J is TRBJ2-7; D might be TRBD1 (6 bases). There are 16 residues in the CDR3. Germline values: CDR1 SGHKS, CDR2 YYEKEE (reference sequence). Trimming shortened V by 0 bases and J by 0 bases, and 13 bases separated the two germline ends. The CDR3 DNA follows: TGTGCCAGCAGCTTGGCCGTTGGGGGCAGCTCCTACGAGCAGTACTTC. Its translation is CASSLAVGGSSYEQYF. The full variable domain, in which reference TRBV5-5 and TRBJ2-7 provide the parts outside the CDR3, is DAGVTQSPTHLIKTRGQQVTLRCSPISGHKSVSWYQQVLGQGPQFIFQYYEKEERGRGNFPDRFSARQFPNYSSELNVNALLLGDSALYLCASSLAVGGSSYEQYFGPGTRLTVT.

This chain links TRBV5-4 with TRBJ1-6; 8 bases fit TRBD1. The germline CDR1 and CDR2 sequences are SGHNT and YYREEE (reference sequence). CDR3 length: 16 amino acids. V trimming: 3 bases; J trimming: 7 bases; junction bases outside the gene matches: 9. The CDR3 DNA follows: TGTGCCAGCAGCTGGAATCAGGGGGCTCGGAATTCACCCCTCCACTTT. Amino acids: CASSWNQGARNSPLHF. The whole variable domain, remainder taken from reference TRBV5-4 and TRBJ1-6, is ETGVTQSPTHLIKTRGQQVTLRCSSQSGHNTVSWYQQALGQGPQFIFQYYREEENGRGNFPPRFSGLQFPNYSSELNVNALELDDSALYLCASSWNQGARNSPLHFGNGTRLTVT.

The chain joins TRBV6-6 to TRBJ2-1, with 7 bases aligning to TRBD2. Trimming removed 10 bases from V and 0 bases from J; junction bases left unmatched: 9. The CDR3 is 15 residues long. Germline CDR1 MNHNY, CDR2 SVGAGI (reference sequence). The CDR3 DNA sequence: TGTGCCACCGTAGCGGGCCGGAGCTCCTACAATGAGCAGTTCTTC. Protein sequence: CATVAGRSSYNEQFF.

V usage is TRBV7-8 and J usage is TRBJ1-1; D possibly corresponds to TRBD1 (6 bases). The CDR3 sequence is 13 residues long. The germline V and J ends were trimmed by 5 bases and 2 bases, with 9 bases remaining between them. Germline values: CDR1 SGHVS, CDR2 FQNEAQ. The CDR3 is CASSIRGNTEAFF. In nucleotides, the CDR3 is TGTGCCAGCAGCATCAGGGGTAACACTGAAGCTTTCTTT.

The CDR3 sequence is CASSQSRPSNFYTF. The CDR3 DNA is TGCGCCAGCAGCCAGTCGAGGCCTTCGAATTTCTACACCTTC. The chain joins TRBV4-3 to TRBJ1-2, with D uncertain. Between the trimmed V and J ends, which lost 3 bases and 10 bases, there was a span of 18 bases. The CDR3 has 14 amino acids. Germline V lookup: CDR1 LGHNA, CDR2 YSLEER.

The CDR3 region has the DNA TGTGCCAGCAGTTACTCTCTAGCGGGAGAAGTAGATACGCAGTATTTT. It yields the protein CASSYSLAGEVDTQYF. The chain is built from TRBV6-5 and TRBJ2-3, with 10 bases identical to TRBD2. J was trimmed by 5 bases and V by 0 bases; bases with no gene match: 5. The CDR3 is 16 residues long. Germline V CDR1 and CDR2: MNHEY, SVGAGI.

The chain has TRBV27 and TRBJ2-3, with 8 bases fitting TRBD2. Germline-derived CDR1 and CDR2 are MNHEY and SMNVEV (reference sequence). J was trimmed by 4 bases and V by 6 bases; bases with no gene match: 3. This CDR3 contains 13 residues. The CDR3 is CASRPAGADTQYF. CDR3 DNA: TGTGCCAGCAGACCAGCGGGAGCAGATACGCAGTATTTT.